This T cell receptor beta chain is drawn from a study of blood T cell repertoires in COVID-19 (dated by TCRdb to 2020 to 2022). A note on the overall study: Collaborator samples came from the United States, Italy and Spain and covered acute and convalescent phases of COVID-19. The prospective study material was composed of cDNA or gDNA derived from T cells, B-cell-depleted T cells, or PBMCs. The dataset comprised deeply sampled blood TCRbeta repertoires from subjects exposed to, actively infected with, or recovered from COVID-19. The repertoires were released in a freely available public database intended as a resource for research on the immune response to SARS-CoV-2. The samples were drawn from two sources: the first 160 participants of the ongoing ImmuneRACE study, and 1,000 to 1,500 subjects contributed by 6 global collaborators. The sample metadata nearly always contained a de-identified subject ID, COVID-19 status, age in years and sex. Where HLA class I and class II types were available, the types were taken from metadata supplied by the sample provider, not from assay-based typing.

Collaborating institutions collected whole blood in K2EDTA tubes following their own protocols. Collaborator samples were shipped for TCRbeta analysis as frozen whole blood, isolated PBMCs, or DNA extracted from either sample type. As encoded in the germline V gene, CDR1 is LGHNT while CDR2 is FRNRAP. The CDR3 starts with the cysteine, ends with the phenylalanine, and has 12 residues. The CDR3 DNA has 36 bases and is translated from base 1. The trim is 1 base for V and 5 bases for J, with a gap of 3 bases between the germline ends. Study-wide conclusions, independent of this receptor: How much clinical and demographic metadata was included differed by source and by participant, and the metadata was provided uncurated.

The immunoSEQ Assay, a bias-controlled multiplex PCR, was used to amplify TCRbeta CDR3 regions from genomic DNA. The original methods were these. Within the assay, amplification of reference gene primers was used to estimate how many nucleated cells each sample contained. To quantify the absolute abundance of each unique TCRbeta CDR3 rearrangement, sequence reads were collapsed and filtered. Productive Simpson clonality was computed per sample as the square root of Simpson's diversity index over productive rearrangements. As stored in TCRdb, this immuneACCESS dataset retains in-frame rearrangements with V and J assigned. A fraction of the clones does not appear; measured against another copy, unresolved V genes explain less than half of the discrepancy, and the remainder lacks a known reason. V, J and clone size are taken as reported in that table, and D and trimming were inferred from the DNA itself. The sample yields under 85,000 clones; 80% were counted once. The top ten clones comprise less than 6% of the sample.

This clone appeared a few times. It has no known antigen specificity. One base away there is no much larger clone; base qualities are not given. The origin of this receptor is a man aged 55 to 69 with active or convalescent COVID-19. Sequenced material: peripheral blood. The sequence joins TRBV12-5 to TRBJ1-5, with the D segment identity uncertain. The sequenced DNA: TGTGCTAGTGGTTTGGCCGATCAGCCCCAGCATTTT. Protein translation: CASGLADQPQHF.